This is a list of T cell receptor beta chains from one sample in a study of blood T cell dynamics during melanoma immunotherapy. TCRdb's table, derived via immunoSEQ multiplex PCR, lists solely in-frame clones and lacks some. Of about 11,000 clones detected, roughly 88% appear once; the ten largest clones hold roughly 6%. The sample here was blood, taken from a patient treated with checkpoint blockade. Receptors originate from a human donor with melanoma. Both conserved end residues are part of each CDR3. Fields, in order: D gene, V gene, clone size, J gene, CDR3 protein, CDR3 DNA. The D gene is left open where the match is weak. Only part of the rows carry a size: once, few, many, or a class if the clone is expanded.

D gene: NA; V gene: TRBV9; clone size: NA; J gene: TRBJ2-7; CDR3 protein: CASSVAPTSYEQYF; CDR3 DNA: TGTGCCAGCAGCGTAGCTCCCACATCCTACGAGCAGTACTTC
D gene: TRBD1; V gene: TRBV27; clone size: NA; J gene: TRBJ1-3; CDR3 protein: CASSIRQGWTGNTIYF; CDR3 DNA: TGTGCCAGCAGTATCCGACAGGGCTGGACTGGAAACACCATATATTTT
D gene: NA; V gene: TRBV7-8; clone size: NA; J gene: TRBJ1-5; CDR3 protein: CASSPSRGSNQPQHF; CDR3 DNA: TGTGCCAGCAGTCCCTCGCGGGGGAGCAATCAGCCCCAGCATTTT
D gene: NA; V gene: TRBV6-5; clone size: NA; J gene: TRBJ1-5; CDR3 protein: CANDEWGQLYQPQHF; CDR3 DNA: TGTGCCAACGATGAATGGGGTCAGCTCTATCAGCCCCAGCATTTT
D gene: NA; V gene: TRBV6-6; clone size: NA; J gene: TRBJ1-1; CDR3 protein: CASSSGMNTEAFF; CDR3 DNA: TGTGCCAGCAGTTCCGGCATGAACACTGAAGCTTTCTTT
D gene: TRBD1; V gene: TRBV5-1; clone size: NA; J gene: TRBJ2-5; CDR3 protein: CASSSSGQGPWETQYF; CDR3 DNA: TGCGCCAGCAGCTCGTCGGGACAGGGGCCGTGGGAGACCCAGTACTTC
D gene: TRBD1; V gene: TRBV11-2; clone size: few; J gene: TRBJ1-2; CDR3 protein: CASSLFRGDNYGYTF; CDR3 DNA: TGTGCCAGCAGCTTATTCAGGGGGGATAACTATGGCTACACCTTC
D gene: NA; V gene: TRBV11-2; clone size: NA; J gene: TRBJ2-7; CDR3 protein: CASSTLTRLSSYEQYF; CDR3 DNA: TGTGCCAGCAGCACCCTGACCAGGTTAAGCTCCTACGAGCAGTACTTC
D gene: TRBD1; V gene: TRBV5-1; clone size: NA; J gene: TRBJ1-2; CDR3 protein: CASSRDRVTTNYGYTF; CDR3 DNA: TGCGCCAGCAGCCGAGACAGGGTAACTACTAACTATGGCTACACCTTC
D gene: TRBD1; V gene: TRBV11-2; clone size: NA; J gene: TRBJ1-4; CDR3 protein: CASSFGQGVGDEKLFF; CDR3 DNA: TGTGCCAGCAGCTTCGGCCAGGGGGTTGGTGATGAAAAACTGTTTTTT
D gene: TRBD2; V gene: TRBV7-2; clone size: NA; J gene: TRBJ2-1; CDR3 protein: CASSRTSGGTYNEQFF; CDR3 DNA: TGTGCCAGCAGCCGGACTAGCGGGGGAACCTACAATGAGCAGTTCTTC
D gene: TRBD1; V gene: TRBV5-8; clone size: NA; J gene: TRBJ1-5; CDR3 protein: CASSIVTGGRNQPQHF; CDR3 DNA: TGTGCCAGCAGCATCGTGACAGGGGGCCGGAATCAGCCCCAGCATTTT
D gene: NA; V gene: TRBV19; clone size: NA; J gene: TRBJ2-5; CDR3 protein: CASSIGGEVGRETQYF; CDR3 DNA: TGTGCCAGTAGTATAGGGGGGGAGGTTGGCCGGGAGACCCAGTACTTC
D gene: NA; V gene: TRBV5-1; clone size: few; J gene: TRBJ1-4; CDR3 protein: CARGRQGPFF; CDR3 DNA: TGCGCCAGGGGACGCCAAGGCCCGTTTTTT
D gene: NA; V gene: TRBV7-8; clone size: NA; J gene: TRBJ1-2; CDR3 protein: CASSLVGGSDGYTF; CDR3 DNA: TGCGCCAGCAGCTTAGTGGGGGGGTCAGATGGCTACACCTTC
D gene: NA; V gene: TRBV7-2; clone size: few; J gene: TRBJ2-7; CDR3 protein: CASSLGPNREQYF; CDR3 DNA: TGTGCCAGCAGCTTAGGACCTAATAGGGAGCAGTACTTC
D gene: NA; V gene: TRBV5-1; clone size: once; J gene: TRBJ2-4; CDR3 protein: CASSLTGTKNIQYF; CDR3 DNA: TGCGCCAGCAGCTTGACGGGGACCAAAAACATTCAGTACTTC
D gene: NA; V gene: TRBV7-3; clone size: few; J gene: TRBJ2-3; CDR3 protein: CASSLLTGTPRWDTQYF; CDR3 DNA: TGTGCCAGCAGCTTGCTCACCGGGACTCCGCGGTGGGATACGCAGTATTTT
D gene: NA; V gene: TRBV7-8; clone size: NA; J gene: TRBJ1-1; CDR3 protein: CASSLAEFGNTEAFF; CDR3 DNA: TGTGCCAGCAGCTTAGCGGAATTCGGGAACACTGAAGCTTTCTTT
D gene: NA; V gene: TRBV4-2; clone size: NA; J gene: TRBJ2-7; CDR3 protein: CASSQGLGASLEQYF; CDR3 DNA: TGTGCCAGCAGCCAAGGACTGGGGGCGTCCCTCGAGCAGTACTTC
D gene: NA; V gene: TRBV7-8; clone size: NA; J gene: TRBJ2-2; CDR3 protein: CASSPRITGRPGELFF; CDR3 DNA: TGTGCCAGCAGCCCCCGTATCACAGGCCGCCCCGGGGAGCTGTTTTTT
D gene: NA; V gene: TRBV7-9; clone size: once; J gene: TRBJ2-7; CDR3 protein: CASSMGSVNDEQYF; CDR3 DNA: TGTGCCAGCAGCATGGGATCTGTAAACGACGAGCAGTACTTC
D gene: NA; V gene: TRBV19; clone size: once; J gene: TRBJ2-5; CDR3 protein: CASSGGGFGETQYF; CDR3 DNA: TGTGCCAGTTCGGGAGGGGGCTTCGGAGAGACCCAGTACTTC
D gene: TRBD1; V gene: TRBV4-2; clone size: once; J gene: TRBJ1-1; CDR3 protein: CASSQTDRNDGNTEAFF; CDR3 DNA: TGTGCCAGCAGCCAGACGGACAGGAATGACGGGAACACTGAAGCTTTCTTT
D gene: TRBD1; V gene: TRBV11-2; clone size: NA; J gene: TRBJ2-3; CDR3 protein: CASSYRTGRVTDTQYF; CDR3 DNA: TGTGCCAGCAGCTATCGGACAGGAAGGGTCACAGATACGCAGTATTTT
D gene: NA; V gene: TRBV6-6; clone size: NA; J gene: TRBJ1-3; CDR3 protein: CASVPGGGNTIYF; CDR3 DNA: TGTGCCAGCGTACCGGGAGGTGGAAACACCATATATTTT
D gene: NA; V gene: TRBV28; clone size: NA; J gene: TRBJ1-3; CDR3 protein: CASSPSWAIIGNTIYF; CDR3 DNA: TGTGCCAGCAGTCCGAGCTGGGCTATCATAGGAAACACCATATATTTT
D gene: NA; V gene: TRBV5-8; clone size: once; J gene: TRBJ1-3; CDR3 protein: CASSLGFGRAGGNTIYF; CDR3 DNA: TGTGCCAGCAGCTTGGGGTTCGGCAGGGCGGGAGGAAACACCATATATTTT